The present T cell receptor beta chain was sequenced within a study of cytomegalovirus exposure and HLA in healthy donors. Regarding the study as a whole: When a later analysis compared HLA-associated TCR beta chains with equally common others, the HLA-associated chains turned out to be more clonally expanded and to have lower generation probabilities. Cytomegalovirus-associated TCR beta chains were listed, numbering some 150. It is likely that the observed cluster of highly shared sequence variants was a sequencing artifact.

Of note for this clone: Its antigen is still unknown.

PCR involved 60 Vbeta and 13 Jbeta primers. In the original analysis: Tens of millions of unique TCR beta chains, roughly 11 million shared, were counted in a later analysis. The protocol was immunoSEQ multiplex PCR, while the TCRdb copy is restricted to in-frame clones and leaves out a portion. From that table come the V and J calls and clone size; the DNA was used to work out D and trimming. The profile shows tens of thousands of clones, roughly 80% of them singletons. CDR3 size: 15 residues. Per germline, CDR1 SEHNR and CDR2 FQNEAQ (reference sequence). The J segment lost 7 bases and the V segment lost 5 bases, leaving 5 bases of the junction unmatched.

The chain uses TRBV7-9 and TRBJ2-1, with 13 positions matching TRBD2. The sequencing input was PBMCs. This receptor was obtained from a male donor in good health and CMV-seronegative. The CDR3 nucleotides read TGTGCCAGCAGCCCGGGACTAGCGGGGATTAATGAGCAGTTCTTC. Encoded protein: CASSPGLAGINEQFF.